Below are 16 T cell receptor beta chains sequenced from a single sample in a study of T cell responses to AZD1222 COVID-19 vaccine. Sequencing used immunoSEQ multiplex PCR; TCRdb keeps in-frame clones, though not all of them. This sample has approximately 180,000 clones, with 75% to 90% found just once. The sample was peripheral blood, taken on day 0 of AZD1222 vaccination. The receptors here all came from an adult in good health.

The rearrangement joins TRBV5-6 to TRBJ1-1; 7 nucleotides match TRBD1. V was clipped by 0 bases and J by 0 bases; unmatched bases: 8. The CDR3 is 17 residues long. Germline-derived CDR1 and CDR2 are SGHDT and YYEEEE. CDR3 amino acids: CASSLDQGGTLNTEAFF. DNA of the CDR3: TGTGCCAGCAGCTTGGACCAGGGGGGGACCTTGAACACTGAAGCTTTCTTT.

The V call is TRBV7-8, the J call TRBJ1-5; no firm D call. V gave up 4 bases and J gave up 1 base, with 5 bases separating them. Germline CDR1 SGHVS, CDR2 FQNEAQ. This CDR3 contains 13 residues. CDR3 bases: TGTGCCAGCAGCTCCACGAGCAATCAGCCCCAGCATTTT. It codes for CASSSTSNQPQHF. Full variable domain (missing parts from reference TRBV7-8 and TRBJ1-5): GAGVSQSPRYKVAKRGQDVALRCDPISGHVSLFWYQQALGQGPEFLTYFQNEAQLDKSGLPSDRFFAERPEGSVSTLKIQRTQQEDSAVYLCASSSTSNQPQHFGDGTRLSIL.

CDR3 DNA sequence: TGTGCCACCAAAAAGGGGGCGCGAGGCTACACCTTC. Residues: CATKKGARGYTF. V usage is TRBV15 and J usage is TRBJ1-2; the match to TRBD1 covers 7 bases. V lost 7 bases, J lost 8 bases, and 7 bases stayed unmatched. Germline-derived CDR1 and CDR2 are LNHNV and YYDKDF (reference sequence). The CDR3 totals 12 residues.

The chain links TRBV27 to TRBJ1-2; possible D gene TRBD1, 5 bases. Trimming cost V 1 base and J 4 bases, with 13 bases left between them. This CDR3 is 15 amino acids long. Per germline, CDR1 MNHEY and CDR2 SMNVEV (reference sequence). The DNA of the CDR3 is TGTGCCAGCAGTTTATTTCCGCCGGGACTCTATGGCTACACCTTC. Translation: CASSLFPPGLYGYTF.

The rearrangement links TRBV6-2 or TRBV6-3 to TRBJ1-1; perhaps TRBD1 as D (6 bases). Germline V gene sequence: CDR1 MNHEY, CDR2 SVGEGT. The CDR3 contains 18 residues. V was clipped by 1 base and J by 0 bases, with 18 bases between them. The CDR3: CASSYYGGRGGLNTEAFF. The CDR3 DNA follows: TGTGCCAGCAGTTACTATGGGGGGCGCGGTGGCTTGAACACTGAAGCTTTCTTT.

The rearrangement uses TRBV3-1 (or the pseudogene TRBV3-2) and TRBJ2-2; tentative D call: TRBD2 (5 bases). The CDR3 extends over 12 amino acids. Germline V gene lookup returns CDR1 LGHDT and CDR2 YNNKEL (reference sequence). V lost 1 base, J lost 8 bases, and 5 bases lay in between. In DNA, the CDR3 is TGTGCCAGCAGCCAAGCGGGGGGGGAGCTGTTTTTT. This codes for CASSQAGGELFF.

The genes are TRBV6-6 and TRBJ2-5; no definite D call. Germline values: CDR1 MNHNY, CDR2 SVGAGI (reference sequence). Trimming stripped 0 bases from V and 5 bases from J, with 4 bases between. The CDR3 length is 12 residues. The chain's CDR3 is CASSYSSETQYF. CDR3 DNA sequence: TGTGCCAGCAGTTACTCCTCTGAGACCCAGTACTTC.

V and J are TRBV19 and TRBJ1-5; D remains unclear. Germline V CDR1 and CDR2: LNHDA, SQIVND (reference sequence). V lost 7 bases and J lost 0, with 10 bases in between. This CDR3 comprises 14 residues. This chain's CDR3 is CASTPRLSNQPQHF. The CDR3, as DNA: TGTGCCAGTACCCCGCGCCTTAGCAATCAGCCCCAGCATTTT. Full variable domain (outside the CDR3, taken from reference TRBV19 and TRBJ1-5): DGGITQSPKYLFRKEGQNVTLSCEQNLNHDAMYWYRQDPGQGLRLIYYSQIVNDFQKGDIAEGYSVSREKKESFPLTVTSAQKNPTAFYLCASTPRLSNQPQHFGDGTRLSIL.

The chain carries TRBV28 and TRBJ1-1; the D is unclear. In germline, CDR1 is MDHEN, CDR2 SYDVKM. The CDR3 totals 13 residues. Trimming pared 6 bases from V and 3 bases from J, leaving 11 bases between. The CDR3 DNA reads TGTGCCAGCAGGTGGGGAAGGGACACTGAAGCTTTCTTT. This translates into CASRWGRDTEAFF.

The rearrangement uses TRBV28 and TRBJ2-5; D perhaps matches TRBD1 (9 bases). V dropped 0 bases and J dropped 10 bases, with 24 bases sitting between them. CDR1 is MDHEN, CDR2 SYDVKM, per germline. There are 17 residues in the CDR3. CDR3 bases: TGTGCCAGCAGTTTATGGGGACAGGGCGAATCTCTAGCGGGCCAGTACTTC. This gives the protein CASSLWGQGESLAGQYF.

This chain uses TRBV2 with TRBJ1-6, with TRBD1 matching over 8 bases. The CDR3 covers 15 residues. The V gene end was trimmed by 4 bases and the J gene end by 9 bases; junction bases not matched to a gene: 8. CDR1 and CDR2 from the germline V gene are SNHLY and FYNNEI. The CDR3 region is CASSARGQVTSPLHF. The CDR3 DNA follows: TGTGCCAGCAGTGCGAGGGGACAGGTGACTTCACCCCTCCACTTT.

The V call is TRBV12-3 or TRBV12-4, the J call TRBJ2-5; possibly TRBD1 for D (5 bases). This CDR3 region has 13 residues. The ends were cut back, 3 bases at V and 2 bases at J, with 7 bases in the middle. CDR3 DNA: TGTGCCAGCAGTTTGCCAGGGCAAGAGACCCAGTACTTC. It codes for CASSLPGQETQYF.

V gene TRBV9 combines with J gene TRBJ2-3; TRBD2 agrees at 8 bases. CDR1 SGDLS and CDR2 YYNGEE come from the germline V gene. Trimming cost V 0 bases and J 3 bases; bases outside gene matches: 6. The CDR3 totals 16 residues. The CDR3 region has the DNA TGTGCCAGCAGCGTAGGGAGCGGGAGTCTTACAGATACGCAGTATTTT. This gives the protein CASSVGSGSLTDTQYF.

V usage is TRBV30 and J usage is TRBJ2-7, with a weak D call TRBD1 (6 bases). Germline V CDR1 and CDR2: GTSNPN, SVGIG (reference sequence). The CDR3 is 11 amino acids. V lost 7 bases and J 12 bases, leaving 19 bases between the germline ends. CDR3 bases: TGTGCCTTCGGAGGTCCGAGGGGGTTGTACTTC. As protein: CAFGGPRGLYF.

The chain joins TRBV27 to TRBJ2-7, with TRBD2 matching over 9 bases. CDR3 length equals 15 residues. Germline trimming cut 9 bases from V and 0 bases from J; bases unmatched to any gene: 9. The V gene's germline CDR1 is MNHEY and CDR2 SMNVEV (reference sequence). In DNA form, the CDR3 reads TGTGCCAGGACCATAACTAGCGGGCCCTCCTACGAGCAGTACTTC. Residues: CARTITSGPSYEQYF.

The genes are TRBV6-1 and TRBJ1-2; TRBD1 aligns across 9 bases. The germline V gene encodes CDR1 MNHNS and CDR2 SASEGT. This CDR3 comprises 15 residues. V lost 3 bases, J lost 5 bases, and 7 bases stayed unmatched. This CDR3 reads CASSDPGQGSYGYTF. The CDR3 DNA follows: TGTGCCAGCAGTGATCCGGGACAGGGATCATATGGCTACACCTTC.